This entry lists 31 T cell receptor beta chains sequenced from one sample in a study of regulatory T cells in long-lasting Graves disease. To make TCR beta libraries, researchers used iRepertoire HTBI primers and Arm-PCR of CDR3 regions. TCRdb passed the multiplex PCR reads through MiXCR, listing each CDR3 protein once. The sample contains 530,000 or so distinct CDR3 sequences, around an eighth of which appear only once. Time point noted: newly diagnosed GD, antithyroid drugs for less than 3 months. RNA isolated from PBMCs was used to make the TCR library. These data were likewise used in another study, on T cells in Graves' hyperthyroidism and ophthalmopathy.

Specimen: peripheral blood mononuclear cells (PBMCs), collected at new diagnosis, from a patient treated with antithyroid drugs. The receptors come from a young man with Graves disease.

The gene calls are TRBV20-1 and TRBJ2-6; 7 positions match TRBD1. Germline-derived CDR1 and CDR2 are DFQATT and SNEGSKA (reference sequence). J was trimmed by 0 bases and V by 0 bases; bases with no gene match: 5. The CDR3 spans 17 residues. CDR3 loop: CSAREGQDLSGANVLTF. CDR3 bases: TGCAGTGCTAGAGAAGGACAGGACCTCTCTGGGGCCAACGTCCTGACTTTC.

This clonotype occurred a few times. DNA for the CDR3: TGCGCCAGCAGTGTTGGGGTCAGCACAGATACGCAGTATTTT. Translating it yields CASSVGVSTDTQYF. This chain links TRBV5-1 with TRBJ2-3; D is unclear. In germline, CDR1 is SGHRS, CDR2 YFSETQ. Between the trimmed V and J ends, which lost 5 bases and 0 bases, there was a span of 10 bases. The CDR3 runs to 14 residues.

V gene TRBV5-6 combines with J gene TRBJ2-7; 7 nucleotides align to TRBD1. Per germline, CDR1 SGHDT and CDR2 YYEEEE. This CDR3 comprises 15 residues. The V gene end was trimmed by 2 bases and the J gene end by 4 bases; junction bases not matched to a gene: 9. CDR3 amino acids: CASSLPRDRKYEQYF. The CDR3 DNA reads as TGTGCCAGCAGCTTACCCCGGGACAGAAAGTACGAGCAGTACTTC.

This clonotype was observed a few times. The genes are TRBV6-5 and TRBJ1-5, with a weak D call TRBD1 (5 bases). Germline CDR1 is MNHEY and CDR2 is SVGAGI. The CDR3 is 14 amino acids. V shed 2 bases and J shed 7 bases, with 12 bases lying between them. The CDR3 loop reads CASSYGGGGQPQHF. DNA for the CDR3: TGTGCCAGCAGTTACGGCGGGGGAGGACAGCCCCAGCATTTT.

This chain links TRBV7-9 with TRBJ2-7; 9 nucleotides align to TRBD2. CDR1 is SEHNR and CDR2 is FQNEAQ in the germline V gene (reference sequence). Losses at the gene ends were 5 bases for V and 6 bases for J; bases not matched to a gene: 14. The CDR3 is 16 amino acids. The CDR3, as DNA: TGTGCCAGCAGCATCAGTAGCGGGAGTATGGGCGGCGAGCAGTACTTC. Encoded protein: CASSISSGSMGGEQYF.

This clonotype was detected many times. This rearrangement joins TRBV27 to TRBJ2-1, with D maybe TRBD2 (6 bases). This CDR3 is 15 amino acids long. V shed 5 bases and J shed 6 bases, with 17 bases lying between them. Germline V gene data show CDR1 as MNHEY and CDR2 as SMNVEV (reference sequence). CDR3: CASSPPFYSGNEQFF. The CDR3 DNA reads as TGTGCCAGCAGTCCCCCGTTTTATAGCGGCAATGAGCAGTTCTTC.

In this sample, this clonotype turned up a few times. The V call is TRBV2, the J call TRBJ1-5; TRBD1 is a possible D gene (5 bases). Trimming left V 7 bases short and J 1 base short, with 11 bases between. Germline V lookup: CDR1 SNHLY, CDR2 FYNNEI. There are 14 residues in the CDR3. CDR3 bases: TGTGCCAGCACCCGGGACCGCAGCAATCAGCCCCAGCATTTT. Amino acids: CASTRDRSNQPQHF.

The sample holds many counts of this clonotype. The rearrangement uses TRBV27 and TRBJ2-7; D tentatively reads TRBD1 or TRBD2 (5 bases each). This CDR3 spans 13 amino acids. V lost 0 bases and J lost 6, with 9 bases in between. Germline V lookup: CDR1 MNHEY, CDR2 SMNVEV (reference sequence). The CDR3 region has the DNA TGTGCCAGCAGTTTATCGCGAGGGACCGAGCAGTACTTC. This sequence encodes CASSLSRGTEQYF.

The chain links TRBV7-2 to TRBJ1-5; 10 bases are a match to TRBD1. Trimming took 5 bases from V and 3 from J; bases not matched to a gene: 4. The CDR3 totals 15 residues. In germline, CDR1 is SGHTA, CDR2 FQGNSA. The CDR3 DNA reads TGTGCCAGCAGCCGACAGGGGGCCCTCAATCAGCCCCAGCATTTT. Its protein is CASSRQGALNQPQHF. Combining the CDR3 with reference TRBV7-2 and TRBJ1-5 gives the whole variable domain GAGVSQSPSNKVTEKGKDVELRCDPISGHTALYWYRQSLGQGLEFLIYFQGNSAPDKSGLPSDRFSAERTGGSVSTLTIQRTQQEDSAVYLCASSRQGALNQPQHFGDGTRLSIL.

There are many counts of this clonotype. The chain combines TRBV29-1 with TRBJ2-1; TRBD1 matches at 8 bases. From germline, CDR1 is SQVTM and CDR2 ANQGSEA. This CDR3 is built from 14 residues. Trimming cost V 6 bases and J 9 bases; bases outside gene matches: 13. The DNA for the CDR3 is TGCAGCGTGAGAACAGGACAGGGCGTATTTGAGCAGTTCTTC. It codes for CSVRTGQGVFEQFF.

The rearrangement links TRBV29-1 to TRBJ1-2; possible D gene TRBD1, 5 bases. CDR1 and CDR2 from the germline V gene are SQVTM and ANQGSEA. Trimming shortened V by 1 base and J by 2 bases, and 26 bases separated the two germline ends. The CDR3 runs to 19 residues. The CDR3 DNA reads as TGCAGCGTTGAAGGGTCTCCCTCCCCTTTTGGGGGGGGGAACTATGGCTACACCTTC. Protein: CSVEGSPSPFGGGNYGYTF.

V is TRBV29-1 and J is TRBJ1-2; TRBD1 matches 7 bases. The CDR3 sequence is 19 residues long. Germline V gives CDR1 SQVTM, CDR2 ANQGSEA. Trimming took 1 base from V and 5 from J; bases not matched to a gene: 22. The CDR3 region has the DNA TGCAGCGTTGAAGCGCACCTCACCGCGAGGGGGCAGGGGGGATATGGCTACACCTTC. Translated: CSVEAHLTARGQGGYGYTF.

This clonotype has a count of ten or more. The V gene is TRBV6-1, the J gene TRBJ1-5, with 7 nucleotides matching TRBD1. Trimming took 4 bases from V and 7 from J; bases not matched to a gene: 13. This CDR3 comprises 16 residues. CDR1 and CDR2 (germline): MNHNS, SASEGT. Written as DNA, the CDR3 is TGTGCCAGCAGTGTTAGGATTAGGACAGGATGGCAGCCCCAGCATTTT. Amino acids: CASSVRIRTGWQPQHF.

Ten or more counts support this clonotype. This rearrangement joins TRBV29-1 to TRBJ2-7; TRBD1 aligns across 8 bases. The CDR3 has 14 amino acids. V was clipped by 5 bases and J by 6 bases; unmatched bases: 12. Germline V CDR1 and CDR2: SQVTM, ANQGSEA. In DNA form, the CDR3 reads TGCAGCGTTAAGAAAGGACAGGGAGTAGGCGAGCAGTACTTC. This gives the protein CSVKKGQGVGEQYF.

In this sample, this clonotype turned up many times. This rearrangement joins TRBV7-6 to TRBJ2-1; 7 nucleotides line up with TRBD2. V was clipped by 3 bases and J by 7 bases; unmatched bases: 9. This CDR3 contains 15 residues. The germline gives CDR1 SGHVS, CDR2 FNYEAQ. The CDR3 reads CASSLGREAKNEQFF. As DNA, the CDR3 is TGTGCCAGCAGCTTGGGTCGGGAGGCTAAAAATGAGCAGTTCTTC.

Worth noting for this clonotype: A much larger clone sits a single nucleotide away, making a read error possible. The V call is TRBV19, the J call TRBJ1-2, with 7 bases identical to TRBD1. This CDR3 spans 15 amino acids. Germline V lookup: CDR1 LNHDA, CDR2 SQIVND (reference sequence). The CDR3 DNA is TGTGCCAGTAGTAGACGCCCGGGACAGAACTATGGCTGCACCTTC. Translating gives CASSRRPGQNYGCTF.

This clonotype was observed many times. This chain joins TRBV15 and TRBJ2-7; 7 nucleotides match TRBD2. After removal of 4 bases from V and 2 bases from J, the junction contained 5 bases not matched to a gene. CDR3 size: 14 residues. CDR1 and CDR2 from the germline V gene are LNHNV and YYDKDF (reference sequence). The CDR3 sequence: CATSTASGAYEQYF. The DNA of the CDR3 is TGTGCCACCAGCACAGCTAGCGGAGCCTACGAGCAGTACTTC.

The J gene is TRBJ2-3, the V gene TRBV20-1; D is unclear. The germline V gene encodes CDR1 DFQATT and CDR2 SNEGSKA (reference sequence). This CDR3 comprises 15 residues. Trimming removed 6 bases at V and 2 bases at J, with 18 bases between. Written as DNA, the CDR3 is TGCAGTGCCACCAGTTTCCCCCGCTCCACAGATACGCAGTATTTT. This encodes CSATSFPRSTDTQYF.

This clonotype was counted at least ten times. J is TRBJ2-1 and V is TRBV6-2 or TRBV6-3, with D hard to call. The ends were cut back, 6 bases at V and 6 bases at J, with 15 bases in the middle. This CDR3 region has 14 residues. Germline loops: CDR1 MNHEY, CDR2 SVGEGT. CDR3 coding DNA: TGTGCCAGCAGCTTCACCCGGGCCCCCAATGAGCAGTTCTTC. The encoded protein is CASSFTRAPNEQFF.

The sample holds many counts of this clonotype. V is TRBV10-3 and J is TRBJ2-7; the D is unclear. Deletions cut 10 bases from V and 6 bases from J, with 16 bases between. CDR3 size: 12 residues. From germline, CDR1 is ENHRY and CDR2 SYGVKD. CDR3 region: CATLDQSSEQYF. For the CDR3, the DNA is TGTGCCACCCTGGACCAATCGAGCGAGCAGTACTTC.

This clonotype was counted a few times. V is TRBV19 and J is TRBJ1-5; maybe TRBD1 (6 bases). CDR1 LNHDA and CDR2 SQIVND come from the germline V gene (reference sequence). The CDR3 runs 18 residues. Trimming cost V 4 bases and J 0 bases, with 19 bases left between them. In DNA, the CDR3 is TGTGCCAGTAGTACGTCCCGGACAGTTAGTTATAGCAATCAGCCCCAGCATTTT. Amino acid sequence: CASSTSRTVSYSNQPQHF.

This rearrangement joins TRBV6-5 to TRBJ2-6; 8 bases are shared with TRBD1. The CDR3 has 18 residues. Trimming cost V 4 bases and J 1 base; bases outside gene matches: 9. Germline-derived CDR1 and CDR2 are MNHEY and SVGAGI. The CDR3 region has the DNA TGTGCCAGCAGTTTAACCAGGGGGCATATTTCTGGGGCCAACGTCCTGACTTTC. It codes for CASSLTRGHISGANVLTF.

Only a few counts were recorded for this clonotype. J is TRBJ2-1 and V is TRBV5-1; 10 positions agree with TRBD1. The CDR3 spans 15 residues. Trimming at V came to 4 bases and at J to 6 bases, leaving 7 bases not matched to a gene. Germline assignment: CDR1 SGHRS and CDR2 YFSETQ. Written as DNA, the CDR3 is TGCGCCAGCAGCCTCCGGACAGGGGGTAGCAATGAGCAGTTCTTC. Translated, it gives CASSLRTGGSNEQFF.

The table lists this clonotype with many counts. The chain has TRBV5-1 and TRBJ2-1; D perhaps matches TRBD2 (6 bases). V was pared by 0 bases and J by 2 bases, with 12 bases between. This CDR3 has 16 amino acids. Germline V gene sequence: CDR1 SGHRS, CDR2 YFSETQ. The CDR3 DNA reads as TGCGCCAGCAGCTTGGGGTCGGGAGCGGCCTACAATGAGCAGTTCTTC. It codes for CASSLGSGAAYNEQFF.

This clonotype has at least ten counts. The chain uses TRBV20-1 and TRBJ2-1; 10 nucleotides agree with TRBD2. The CDR3 consists of 16 residues. Germline CDR1 reads DFQATT; CDR2 reads SNEGSKA (reference sequence). The V gene end was trimmed by 3 bases and the J gene end by 9 bases; junction bases not matched to a gene: 14. CDR3 loop: CSARLKRTSGIGEQFF. The CDR3 nucleotides are TGCAGTGCTAGGTTGAAGCGCACTAGCGGGATCGGTGAGCAGTTCTTC.

This clonotype was recorded many times. The chain links TRBV10-3 to TRBJ2-3; 7 nucleotides line up with TRBD2. This CDR3 has 13 residues. CDR1 and CDR2 (germline): ENHRY, SYGVKD. With V trimmed by 7 bases and J by 2 bases, 3 bases remained unmatched. CDR3 loop: CAITERDTDTQYF. CDR3 nucleotides: TGTGCCATCACAGAGCGGGACACAGATACGCAGTATTTT.

The gene calls are TRBV5-6 and TRBJ1-5; no clear D gene. Germline V gene lookup returns CDR1 SGHDT and CDR2 YYEEEE. The CDR3 is 14 amino acids. V lost 4 bases, J lost 7 bases, and 15 bases lay in between. The CDR3 sequence: CASSLMPEKQPQHF. CDR3 nucleotide sequence: TGTGCCAGCAGCCTAATGCCAGAAAAGCAGCCCCAGCATTTT. The variable domain in full, completed from reference TRBV5-6 and TRBJ1-5, reads DAGVTQSPTHLIKTRGQQVTLRCSPKSGHDTVSWYQQALGQGPQFIFQYYEEEERQRGNFPDRFSGHQFPNYSSELNVNALLLGDSALYLCASSLMPEKQPQHFGDGTRLSIL.

The chain recombines TRBV4-2 with TRBJ2-7; a possible D gene is TRBD1 (6 bases). V lost 5 bases to trimming and J lost 0 bases, with 14 bases between them. This CDR3 is 15 amino acids long. Germline V gene data show CDR1 as LGHNA and CDR2 as YNFKEQ. The CDR3 here is CASSLFGTPSYEQYF. CDR3 DNA: TGTGCCAGCAGCTTATTCGGGACACCCTCCTACGAGCAGTACTTC.

The chain carries TRBV5-1 and TRBJ2-5, with 12 positions matching TRBD2. The CDR3 extends over 17 amino acids. CDR1 and CDR2 (germline): SGHRS, YFSETQ. The V gene end was trimmed by 0 bases and the J gene end by 5 bases; junction bases not matched to a gene: 8. CDR3 DNA: TGCGCCAGCAGCTTGGGTACTAGCGGGAGGAACGGGGAGACCCAGTACTTC. Its protein product is CASSLGTSGRNGETQYF.

This clonotype was detected ten times or more. The chain has TRBV20-1 and TRBJ2-3; tentative D call: TRBD2 (6 bases). CDR1 is DFQATT and CDR2 is SNEGSKA in the germline V gene (reference sequence). V lost 6 bases and J lost 6, with 22 bases in between. The CDR3 is made up of 15 amino acids. The chain's CDR3 is CSATTLGGRGDTQYF. The CDR3 DNA follows: TGCAGTGCCACCACCCTAGGAGGGAGAGGGGATACGCAGTATTTT.

The gene calls are TRBV29-1 and TRBJ1-2, with D hard to call. Trimming removed 3 bases at V and 5 bases at J, with 13 bases between. The length of the CDR3 is 13 residues. Per germline, CDR1 SQVTM and CDR2 ANQGSEA. This CDR3 reads CSVETGIRYGYTF. The CDR3 DNA is TGCAGCGTTGAGACGGGAATTCGGTATGGCTACACCTTC. The full variable domain, with the rest looked up from reference TRBV29-1 and TRBJ1-2, is SAVISQKPSRDICQRGTSLTIQCQVDSQVTMMFWYRQQPGQSLTLIATANQGSEATYESGFVIDKFPISRPNLTFSTLTVSNMSPEDSSIYLCSVETGIRYGYTFGSGTRLTVV.